This TCR beta chain was captured in a study of spatial heterogeneity in lung cancer. Study observations and caveats: For expanded intratumoral alpha and beta TCRs, counts tracked tumor mutation counts.

A single record per CDR3 protein comes from TCRdb applying MiXCR to the 5' RACE reads. The data hold roughly 5,700 distinct CDR3 sequences, with 7.5% to 8% observed a single time. V was pared by 0 bases and J by 0 bases, with 8 bases between. CDR3 length equals 15 residues. From germline, CDR1 is LGHDT and CDR2 YNNKEL (reference sequence). Time point given: sample taken at primary tumor resection. This clonotype has ten or more counts. Its antigen remains unknown. The TCR was taken from a female donor with early-stage non-small cell lung cancer. The input for sequencing was lung tumor tissue, taken at surgery. The rearrangement uses TRBV3-1 and TRBJ1-2; TRBD1 might be the D (5 bases). CDR3 amino acids: CASSQEGLSNYGYTF. In DNA, the CDR3 is TGTGCCAGCAGCCAAGAGGGGCTCTCTAACTATGGCTACACCTTC.